The 29 T cell receptor beta chains presented below share a single source sample, sequenced in a study of technical replicates of blood from several donors. TCRdb's copy holds only in-frame clones and misses some; the assay was immunoSEQ multiplex PCR. The sample carries tens of thousands of clones, about 90% recorded once. The specimen was T cells isolated from PBMCs. The source is a human donor in good health.

The chain combines TRBV30 with TRBJ2-3; D remains unclear. In germline, CDR1 is GTSNPN, CDR2 SVGIG (reference sequence). The germline V and J ends were trimmed by 0 bases and 1 base, with 8 bases remaining between them. This CDR3 is built from 14 residues. The CDR3 nucleotides are TGTGCCTGGAGTGTCTCTCCCCGCACAGATACGCAGTATTTT. This codes for CAWSVSPRTDTQYF.

The rearrangement joins TRBV29-1 to TRBJ1-1; maybe TRBD1 (5 bases). The ends were cut back, 4 bases at V and 5 bases at J, with 14 bases in the middle. The CDR3 runs to 13 residues. CDR1 and CDR2 (germline): SQVTM, ANQGSEA. CDR3 protein: CSVGLGRGTEAFF. The CDR3 DNA is TGCAGCGTTGGGCTGGGACGGGGGACTGAAGCTTTCTTT.

The chain combines TRBV7-9 with TRBJ2-7; the match to TRBD2 covers 12 bases. The CDR3 totals 15 residues. V was pared by 5 bases and J by 6 bases, with 8 bases of the junction left unmatched. Germline CDR1 and CDR2: SEHNR and FQNEAQ (reference sequence). The CDR3 region has the DNA TGTGCCAGCAGCACTCAGGGACTAGCGGGTATCGAGCAGTACTTC. It translates to CASSTQGLAGIEQYF.

The genes are TRBV18 and TRBJ2-2, with 7 bases fitting TRBD2. V shed 0 bases, J shed 3 bases, and the junction held 4 bases outside the gene matches. Germline V gives CDR1 KGHSH, CDR2 LQKENI. This CDR3 comprises 16 residues. The CDR3 spells CASSPPISGHTGELFF. The CDR3 nucleotides read TGTGCCAGCTCACCACCAATTAGCGGGCACACCGGGGAGCTGTTTTTT.

This rearrangement joins TRBV19 to TRBJ1-4; perhaps TRBD1 as D (6 bases). Germline V gene sequence: CDR1 LNHDA, CDR2 SQIVND (reference sequence). Trimming took off 6 bases at V and 0 bases at J, with 11 bases between the two ends. CDR3 length equals 15 residues. CDR3 coding DNA: TGTGCCAGTAGGCCCCGACAGGCAACTAATGAAAAACTGTTTTTT. It yields the protein CASRPRQATNEKLFF.

CDR3 DNA sequence: TGTGCCACCCAGGACAGGGAAAACACCGGGGAGCTGTTTTTT. Encoded protein: CATQDRENTGELFF. The chain links TRBV2 to TRBJ2-2; 8 nucleotides align to TRBD1. This CDR3 comprises 14 residues. The V gene end was trimmed by 10 bases and the J gene end by 2 bases; junction bases not matched to a gene: 6. The germline CDR1 and CDR2 sequences are SNHLY and FYNNEI.

The J gene is TRBJ2-7, the V gene TRBV7-2, with a tentative D call TRBD1 (6 bases). The length of the CDR3 is 16 residues. The V gene lost 0 bases and the J gene lost 2 bases, with 14 bases spanning the gap. Germline assignment: CDR1 SGHTA and CDR2 FQGNSA. The CDR3 loop reads CASSLAISTGTYEQYF. In DNA form, the CDR3 reads TGTGCCAGCAGCTTAGCCATATCGACAGGAACCTACGAGCAGTACTTC.

V and J are TRBV4-2 and TRBJ2-2; possibly TRBD2 for D (6 bases). The length of the CDR3 is 16 residues. Looked up from germline, CDR1 is LGHNA and CDR2 is YNFKEQ. V was clipped by 8 bases and J by 3 bases, with 19 bases between them. Here the CDR3 reads CASQPFDWGDTGELFF. The CDR3 DNA reads as TGTGCCAGCCAACCCTTTGACTGGGGGGACACCGGGGAGCTGTTTTTT.

This clone has just one count. The V call is TRBV29-1, the J call TRBJ2-1; 8 positions match TRBD2. The germline CDR1 and CDR2 sequences are SQVTM and ANQGSEA. This CDR3 is 12 amino acids long. The V gene end was trimmed by 5 bases and the J gene end by 7 bases; junction bases not matched to a gene: 4. The chain's CDR3 is CSVYPGGNEQFF. CDR3 DNA sequence: TGCAGCGTTTACCCGGGGGGGAATGAGCAGTTCTTC.

This rearrangement joins TRBV4-1 to TRBJ2-1, with TRBD1 matching over 8 bases. Germline lookup yields CDR1 MGHRA and CDR2 YSYEKL. Losses at the gene ends were 2 bases for V and 2 bases for J; bases not matched to a gene: 2. The CDR3 loop spans 15 amino acids. CDR3 nucleotides: TGCGCCAGCAGCCAACTACAGGGGGCCTACAATGAGCAGTTCTTC. Translated, it gives CASSQLQGAYNEQFF.

In this sample, this clone turned up a few times. The chain employs TRBV5-1 and TRBJ1-2; D is unclear. The ends were cut back, 1 base at V and 1 base at J, with 8 bases in the middle. The CDR3 runs 14 residues. The germline CDR1 and CDR2 sequences are SGHRS and YFSETQ. CDR3 protein: CASSLTGFNYGYTF. The CDR3 DNA is TGCGCCAGCAGCTTGACGGGGTTTAACTATGGCTACACCTTC.

This chain connects TRBV7-8 to TRBJ2-1, with a tentative D call TRBD2 (5 bases). Germline V lookup: CDR1 SGHVS, CDR2 FQNEAQ. The CDR3 is made up of 14 amino acids. V was shortened by 4 bases and J by 6 bases, with 13 bases between the two germline ends. In nucleotides, the CDR3 is TGTGCCAGCAGCTGCCGGACTGGGAGCAATGAGCAGTTCTTC. The encoded protein is CASSCRTGSNEQFF.

V is TRBV7-3 and J is TRBJ2-7; TRBD2 aligns across 7 bases. The CDR3 has 17 residues. The V and J ends lost 5 bases and 0 bases, in that order; junction bases with no gene match: 13. Germline V gene data show CDR1 as SGHTA and CDR2 as FQGTGA. CDR3 nucleotide sequence: TGTGCCAGCAGCCCGGGGGGTTGGGAGCCCAGCTCCTACGAGCAGTACTTC. Residues: CASSPGGWEPSSYEQYF. Combining the CDR3 with reference TRBV7-3 and TRBJ2-7 gives the whole variable domain GAGVSQTPSNKVTEKGKYVELRCDPISGHTALYWYRQSLGQGPEFLIYFQGTGAADDSGLPNDRFFAVRPEGSVSTLKIQRTERGDSAVYLCASSPGGWEPSSYEQYFGPGTRLTVT.

The rearrangement joins TRBV28 to TRBJ1-1; D perhaps matches TRBD1 (6 bases). CDR1 and CDR2 from the germline V gene are MDHEN and SYDVKM. V shed 4 bases and J shed 3 bases, with 15 bases lying between them. CDR3 length: 15 residues. The CDR3 loop reads CASSSPGETHTEAFF. For the CDR3, the DNA is TGTGCCAGCAGTTCCCCAGGGGAAACCCACACTGAAGCTTTCTTT. Full variable domain (outside the CDR3, taken from reference TRBV28 and TRBJ1-1): DVKVTQSSRYLVKRTGEKVFLECVQDMDHENMFWYRQDPGLGLRLIYFSYDVKMKEKGDIPEGYSVSREKKERFSLILESASTNQTSMYLCASSSPGETHTEAFFGQGTRLTVV.

This chain connects TRBV7-3 to TRBJ2-3; 11 positions match TRBD2. The CDR3 sequence is 15 residues long. The germline V gene encodes CDR1 SGHTA and CDR2 FQGTGA. V dropped 1 base and J dropped 6; count of bases not matched to a gene: 3. The CDR3 protein is CASSLIAGGPDTQYF. CDR3 nucleotides: TGTGCCAGCAGCTTAATAGCGGGAGGGCCCGATACGCAGTATTTT.

V is TRBV6-1 and J is TRBJ1-3; D not certain. From germline, CDR1 is MNHNS and CDR2 SASEGT. V gave up 2 bases and J gave up 8 bases, with 7 bases separating them. The CDR3 length is 12 residues. The CDR3 loop is CASSESGYTIYF. The CDR3 nucleotides are TGTGCCAGCAGTGAATCGGGTTACACCATATATTTT.

The sample holds one count of this clone. The gene calls are TRBV4-3 and TRBJ2-3, with 8 bases matching TRBD1. CDR3 length: 15 amino acids. Germline values: CDR1 LGHNA, CDR2 YSLEER. V shed 2 bases, J shed 4 bases, and the junction held 5 bases outside the gene matches. The DNA of the CDR3 is TGCGCCAGCAGCCAAACAGGGGGATCAGCAGATACGCAGTATTTT. It specifies CASSQTGGSADTQYF.

The rearrangement uses TRBV6-5 and TRBJ2-1, with a weak D call TRBD2 (5 bases). Germline CDR1 reads MNHEY; CDR2 reads SVGAGI. The V end was cut by 1 base, the J end by 5 bases, with 6 bases between. The CDR3 extends over 13 amino acids. The CDR3 loop is CASSYLGDNEQFF. In DNA, the CDR3 is TGTGCCAGCAGTTACTTGGGAGACAATGAGCAGTTCTTC.

V usage is TRBV6-1 and J usage is TRBJ2-1; 10 nucleotides match TRBD2. V lost 10 bases, J lost 2 bases, and 2 bases stayed unmatched. The CDR3 consists of 13 residues. CDR1 and CDR2 from the germline V gene are MNHNS and SASEGT. The CDR3 loop is CATGTSAYNEQFF. The CDR3 DNA reads TGTGCCACCGGGACTAGCGCCTACAATGAGCAGTTCTTC.

The genes are TRBV7-9 and TRBJ2-7, with 8 bases lining up with TRBD1. Losses at the gene ends were 5 bases for V and 6 bases for J; bases not matched to a gene: 15. The CDR3 extends over 16 amino acids. The germline V gene encodes CDR1 SEHNR and CDR2 FQNEAQ (reference sequence). The CDR3 coding sequence is TGTGCCAGCAGCCAAGGAGACCGGGACAGGCGGGGCGAGCAGTACTTC. Its translation: CASSQGDRDRRGEQYF.

This chain links TRBV6-6 with TRBJ1-2; weak D call: TRBD1 (6 bases). V was clipped by 4 bases and J by 5 bases, with 17 bases between them. The germline CDR1 and CDR2 sequences are MNHNY and SVGAGI (reference sequence). The CDR3 length is 15 residues. CDR3 residues: CASSLELDSPYGYTF. In nucleotides, the CDR3 is TGTGCCAGCAGTTTGGAATTGGACAGTCCTTATGGCTACACCTTC.

The V and J genes are TRBV5-1 and TRBJ2-7; 14 bases align to TRBD2. The CDR3 has 17 amino acids. Unmatched junction bases numbered 10, after V lost 4 bases and J lost 4 bases. Per germline, CDR1 SGHRS and CDR2 YFSETQ. The CDR3 protein is CASSIGQGLAGVYEQYF. The CDR3 bases are TGCGCCAGCAGCATAGGACAGGGACTAGCGGGAGTGTACGAGCAGTACTTC.

The rearrangement joins TRBV25-1 to TRBJ1-3; D perhaps matches TRBD1 (5 bases). The V gene lost 1 base and the J gene lost 10 bases, with 14 bases spanning the gap. Germline V gene sequence: CDR1 MGHDK, CDR2 SYGVNS. This CDR3 has 14 amino acids. CDR3 nucleotides: TGTGCCAGCAGTGAATCCCAGGGAAAAGGGACCATATATTTT. Translating gives CASSESQGKGTIYF.

This clone was counted once. The gene calls are TRBV10-3 and TRBJ2-1; TRBD2 might be the D (6 bases). The CDR3 is 13 amino acids. CDR1 and CDR2 (germline): ENHRY, SYGVKD. Trimming took off 3 bases at V and 8 bases at J, with 11 bases between the two ends. CDR3 coding DNA: TGTGCCATCAGTGATGGAGGGGTACATGAGCAGTTCTTC. This sequence encodes CAISDGGVHEQFF.

The gene calls are TRBV7-6 and TRBJ2-1; a weak D match, TRBD1 (5 bases). The CDR3 length is 14 residues. The germline V gene has CDR1 SGHVS and CDR2 FNYEAQ. With 3 bases removed from V and 7 bases from J, the gap between germline ends came to 13 bases. CDR3 sequence (DNA): TGTGCCAGCAGCTTCGGTCAGGGAAGGAATGAGCAGTTCTTC. Its translation is CASSFGQGRNEQFF.

The chain recombines TRBV10-3 with TRBJ2-2; 10 bases agree with TRBD1. CDR1 is ENHRY, CDR2 SYGVKD, per germline. CDR3 length equals 15 residues. J gave up 10 bases and V 4 bases, and 9 bases lay outside the gene matches. CDR3 sequence: CAISGSGTGDEELFF. Written as DNA, the CDR3 is TGTGCCATCAGTGGCTCCGGGACAGGGGACGAGGAGCTGTTTTTT.

V gene TRBV6-5 combines with J gene TRBJ2-3; a weak D match, TRBD2 (5 bases). CDR1 and CDR2 (germline): MNHEY, SVGAGI. Between the trimmed V and J ends, which lost 7 bases and 2 bases, there was a span of 16 bases. The CDR3 totals 15 residues. CDR3 in amino acids: CASIRGPGSTDTQYF. For the CDR3, the DNA is TGTGCCAGCATAAGAGGGCCCGGCTCCACAGATACGCAGTATTTT.

Comments on this clone: The germline gene is not matched at one end of the junction; a read error may be the cause. The chain couples TRBV28 to TRBJ1-5, with TRBD1 matching over 7 bases. This CDR3 is built from 11 residues. The V gene's germline CDR1 is MDHEN and CDR2 SYDVKM. The CDR3 sequence is CASSSTGTADF. CDR3 nucleotide sequence: TGTGCCAGCAGTTCTACCGGGACAGCGGATTTT. The full variable domain, rest sourced from reference TRBV28 and TRBJ1-5, is DVKVTQSSRYLVKRTGEKVFLECVQDMDHENMFWYRQDPGLGLRLIYFSYDVKMKEKGDIPEGYSVSREKKERFSLILESASTNQTSMYLCASSSTGTADFGDGTRLSIL.

V and J are TRBV18 and TRBJ2-6; 8 bases match TRBD1. The germline gives CDR1 KGHSH, CDR2 LQKENI. There are 18 residues in the CDR3. V trimming: 3 bases; J trimming: 0 bases; junction bases outside the gene matches: 7. The CDR3 DNA is TGTGCCAGCTCACCCTGGACAGGGCCCAACTCTGGGGCCAACGTCCTGACTTTC. It encodes CASSPWTGPNSGANVLTF.